Below are 17 T cell receptor beta chains sequenced from a single sample in a study of T cell clones after liver transplantation. Libraries were prepared by immunoSEQ multiplex PCR; TCRdb keeps only in-frame clonotypes and omits some of them. The repertoire holds around 70,000 clones, with roughly 92% as singletons. The sample consisted of CD4+ T cells from blood, taken around 25 months after liver transplant. The receptors derive from a human patient who received a liver transplant. Some T cells may be supplied by the graft donor.

The chain recombines TRBV5-1 with TRBJ2-2; 9 nucleotides line up with TRBD1. The CDR3 covers 18 residues. With V trimmed by 1 base and J by 0 bases, 7 bases remained unmatched. Germline lookup yields CDR1 SGHRS and CDR2 YFSETQ. The CDR3 is CASSLYGQGSANTGELFF. The CDR3 region has the DNA TGCGCCAGCAGCTTGTATGGACAGGGGTCCGCGAACACCGGGGAGCTGTTTTTT.

The chain recombines TRBV7-9 with TRBJ2-5; D might be TRBD2 (6 bases). This CDR3 has 14 amino acids. Germline CDR1 reads SEHNR; CDR2 reads FQNEAQ (reference sequence). V was cut by 1 base and J by 6 bases, with 12 bases left in between. CDR3 sequence (DNA): TGTGCCAGCAGCTTAGATACTAGCAGACAGACCCAGTACTTC. Encoded protein: CASSLDTSRQTQYF. The full variable domain, in which reference TRBV7-9 and TRBJ2-5 provide the parts outside the CDR3, is DTGVSQNPRHKITKRGQNVTFRCDPISEHNRLYWYRQTLGQGPEFLTYFQNEAQLEKSRLLSDRFSAERPKGSFSTLEIQRTEQGDSAMYLCASSLDTSRQTQYFGPGTRLLVL.

The chain employs TRBV7-3 and TRBJ2-7, with D possibly matching TRBD2 (6 bases). Germline V gives CDR1 SGHTA, CDR2 FQGTGA. The CDR3 has 16 residues. Trimming pared 2 bases from V and 2 bases from J, leaving 16 bases between. The CDR3 region is CASSLDAAGTPYEQYF. CDR3 DNA sequence: TGTGCCAGCAGCTTAGATGCGGCGGGAACCCCCTACGAGCAGTACTTC.

The sample holds one count of this clone. This chain uses TRBV11-2 with TRBJ2-7, with D possibly matching TRBD1 (6 bases). Germline V CDR1 and CDR2: SGHAT, FQNNGV. CDR3 size: 12 residues. The germline V and J ends were trimmed by 4 bases and 4 bases, with 8 bases remaining between them. The DNA of the CDR3 is TGTGCCAGCAGCTGGGGGCTTTACGAGCAGTACTTC. It translates to CASSWGLYEQYF.

The rearrangement uses TRBV5-1 and TRBJ1-2; maybe TRBD1 (6 bases). The CDR3 totals 16 residues. The V and J ends lost 4 bases and 1 base respectively, with 17 bases between them. CDR1 is SGHRS, CDR2 YFSETQ, per germline. The CDR3 reads CASSPVTGQINYGYTF. The CDR3 DNA is TGCGCCAGCAGCCCCGTTACGGGACAAATTAACTATGGCTACACCTTC. Full variable domain (remainder filled in from reference TRBV5-1 and TRBJ1-2): KAGVTQTPRYLIKTRGQQVTLSCSPISGHRSVSWYQQTPGQGLQFLFEYFSETQRNKGNFPGRFSGRQFSNSRSEMNVSTLELGDSALYLCASSPVTGQINYGYTFGSGTRLTVV.

The gene calls are TRBV11-3 and TRBJ2-2; D not certain. CDR3 length equals 15 residues. The germline gives CDR1 SGHNT, CDR2 YENEEA. Trimming pared 3 bases from V and 0 bases from J, leaving 8 bases between. CDR3 sequence: CASSFARTNTGELFF. Here the CDR3 DNA reads TGTGCCAGCAGCTTTGCCAGGACGAACACCGGGGAGCTGTTTTTT.

V and J are TRBV11-3 and TRBJ2-1, with D unresolved. This CDR3 has 13 amino acids. Germline assignment: CDR1 SGHNT and CDR2 YENEEA. Between the trimmed V and J ends, which lost 7 bases and 7 bases, there was a span of 14 bases. The CDR3 is CASTKRGVNEQFF. CDR3 DNA: TGTGCCAGCACCAAAAGAGGCGTAAATGAGCAGTTCTTC.

The chain employs TRBV6-5 and TRBJ2-1; D remains unclear. The germline CDR1 and CDR2 sequences are MNHEY and SVGAGI. V lost 2 bases, J lost 13 bases, and 9 bases lay in between. CDR3 length equals 11 residues. The CDR3 sequence: CASSYEKEQFF. CDR3 in DNA: TGTGCCAGCAGTTACGAAAAGGAACAGTTCTTC.

This clone has just one count. The CDR3 DNA reads TGTGCCAGCAGCTTAGACCTAGCGGGAGGACCGGGCTACTTC. Protein product: CASSLDLAGGPGYF. This chain uses TRBV11-2 with TRBJ2-5; TRBD2 matches 11 bases. Germline CDR1 reads SGHAT; CDR2 reads FQNNGV. The V gene end was trimmed by 0 bases and the J gene end by 14 bases; junction bases not matched to a gene: 8. This CDR3 region has 14 residues. Full variable domain (remainder filled in from reference TRBV11-2 and TRBJ2-5): EAGVAQSPRYKIIEKRQSVAFWCNPISGHATLYWYQQILGQGPKLLIQFQNNGVVDDSQLPKDRFSAERLKGVDSTLKIQPAKLEDSAVYLCASSLDLAGGPGYFGPGTRLLVL.

This clone was counted a single time. V is TRBV27 and J is TRBJ2-1; D is undetermined. Trimming cost V 7 bases and J 4 bases, with 11 bases left between them. This CDR3 contains 13 residues. The germline V gene has CDR1 MNHEY and CDR2 SMNVEV (reference sequence). The CDR3 DNA reads as TGTGCCAGCACCCCTCGGGTTTACAATGAGCAGTTCTTC. Translating gives CASTPRVYNEQFF.

The J gene is TRBJ2-7, the V gene TRBV10-1; D may be TRBD1 or TRBD2 (6 bases each). The V gene's germline CDR1 is WNHNN and CDR2 SYGVQD (reference sequence). This CDR3 has 15 amino acids. The V gene lost 0 bases and the J gene lost 2 bases, with 11 bases spanning the gap. The CDR3 here is CASSESGGPAYEQYF. CDR3 coding DNA: TGCGCCAGCAGTGAGTCAGGGGGGCCAGCCTACGAGCAGTACTTC.

This clone turned up a few times. The chain couples TRBV7-2 to TRBJ2-5; D is ambiguous. Between the trimmed V and J ends, which lost 6 bases and 5 bases, there was a span of 13 bases. CDR1 and CDR2 from the germline V gene are SGHTA and FQGNSA. CDR3 size: 13 residues. This CDR3 is CASRGRVPETQYF. CDR3 DNA sequence: TGTGCCAGCAGGGGTAGGGTCCCGGAGACCCAGTACTTC. The full variable domain, rest sourced from reference TRBV7-2 and TRBJ2-5, is GAGVSQSPSNKVTEKGKDVELRCDPISGHTALYWYRQSLGQGLEFLIYFQGNSAPDKSGLPSDRFSAERTGGSVSTLTIQRTQQEDSAVYLCASRGRVPETQYFGPGTRLLVL.

The CDR3 coding sequence is TGCAGCGTTCGACTGCGGGAGGGCCCCCCCTACGAGCAGTACTTC. Amino acid sequence: CSVRLREGPPYEQYF. This chain connects TRBV29-1 to TRBJ2-7, with 9 bases identical to TRBD2. Germline CDR1 is SQVTM and CDR2 is ANQGSEA. This CDR3 has 15 residues. Trimming at V came to 5 bases and at J to 2 bases, leaving 10 bases not matched to a gene.

The chain combines TRBV28 with TRBJ1-1; unclear D gene. The CDR3 covers 12 residues. The germline V gene has CDR1 MDHEN and CDR2 SYDVKM. The V gene lost 8 bases and the J gene lost 4 bases, with 11 bases spanning the gap. CDR3 region: CASASPGTEAFF. The CDR3 DNA sequence: TGTGCCAGCGCCTCCCCCGGCACTGAAGCTTTCTTT.

This clone was counted once. This chain connects TRBV6-6 to TRBJ2-2; D is uncertain. Germline CDR1 MNHNY, CDR2 SVGAGI (reference sequence). CDR3 length: 14 residues. V was trimmed by 0 bases and J by 6 bases, leaving 8 bases between them. The CDR3 DNA reads TGTGCCAGCAGTTACTCGAGAGTTCCCGGGGAGCTGTTTTTT. It specifies CASSYSRVPGELFF.

This clone was found once. V and J are TRBV15 and TRBJ1-1, with D unresolved. In germline, CDR1 is LNHNV, CDR2 YYDKDF (reference sequence). Trimming shortened V by 0 bases and J by 2 bases, and 10 bases separated the two germline ends. This CDR3 has 15 residues. CDR3 residues: CATSRETGINTEAFF. The CDR3 nucleotides are TGTGCCACCAGCAGAGAAACCGGGATCAACACTGAAGCTTTCTTT.

The chain joins TRBV13 to TRBJ2-7, with D possibly being TRBD2 (5 bases). Trimming shortened V by 7 bases and J by 5 bases, and 15 bases separated the two germline ends. The germline V gene has CDR1 PRHDT and CDR2 FYEKMQ (reference sequence). This CDR3 has 13 residues. As DNA, the CDR3 is TGTGCCAGCAACCAGAGGAAGGGAGACGAGCAGTACTTC. Translation: CASNQRKGDEQYF.